A selection of T cell receptor beta chains follows, all from one sample in a study of shared clonotypes between healthy human individuals. Assay: immunoSEQ multiplex PCR; the TCRdb copy retains only in-frame clones and omits some. Of around 530,000 clones in the sample, roughly four fifths were seen once. Material for sequencing was PBMCs. The receptor set was obtained from a woman aged 40 to 49 in good health. Some clones in this sample may be carry-over from other donors' samples. CDR3s include the opening cysteine and the closing phenylalanine or tryptophan. A D gene is named only where the DNA matches it firmly. Clone size is not always given. Where it is, it says once, few, many or a class for expanded clones.

cdr3_nt,cdr3_aa,clone_size,d_call,v_call,j_call
TGTGCCTGGGGGGACAGGGTGGATGCTTTCTTT,CAWGDRVDAFF,.,TRBD1,TRBV30,TRBJ1-1
TGTGCCATCAGTGGTATATACACAGATACGCAGTATTTT,CAISGIYTDTQYF,.,.,TRBV10-3,TRBJ2-3
TGTGCCAGCACCTCCCGAGGGCGCGCCGGGGAGCTGTTTTTT,CASTSRGRAGELFF,.,.,TRBV28,TRBJ2-2
TGTGCCAGCAGTCCACAGGGGACCGGGGCCAACGTCCTGACTTTC,CASSPQGTGANVLTF,few,TRBD1,TRBV6-5,TRBJ2-6
TGCGCCAGCAGCTTTCCGGGACTAGCGGGACAAGAGACCCAGTACTTC,CASSFPGLAGQETQYF,once,TRBD2,TRBV5-1,TRBJ2-5
TGCGCCAGCAGCCGAGCTAGCGGGAGCGTGGTTGAGCAGTTCTTC,CASSRASGSVVEQFF,few,TRBD2,TRBV5-1,TRBJ2-1
TGCGCCAGCAAAGAACCGGGACAGGTGGCCTACGAGCAGTACTTC,CASKEPGQVAYEQYF,.,TRBD1,TRBV10-2,TRBJ2-7
TGTGCCAGCAGTCCCAGCCGGAGCCAGCCCCAGCATTTT,CASSPSRSQPQHF,.,.,TRBV28,TRBJ1-5
TGTGCCAGCAGCTTGGTGGGACAGACGTCGGACGAGCAGTACTTC,CASSLVGQTSDEQYF,many,TRBD1,TRBV5-6,TRBJ2-7
TGCGCCAGCAGCTTGGTCCCTAGCGGGAAGACAGATACGCAGTATTTT,CASSLVPSGKTDTQYF,.,TRBD2,TRBV5-1,TRBJ2-3
TGTGCCAGTAGTTCCTGGGACAGCCCGGGGGATGGCTACACCTTC,CASSSWDSPGDGYTF,many,TRBD1,TRBV19,TRBJ1-2